Described below is a single TCR beta chain sequence and its context. The specificity of this receptor is unknown. Base qualities are not at hand, and no much larger clone is one base apart. The protocol used for the library was the immunoSEQ multiplex PCR assay. A mixture of 60 forward primers for TCR Vbeta segments and 13 reverse primers for TCR Jbeta segments was used in the multiplex PCR. The CDR3 region of rearranged TCR beta genes was amplified from genomic DNA by a multiplex PCR assay. On the Illumina HiSeq System, the amplified TCR beta libraries were sequenced as 87-base-pair reads. Regarding the original processing steps: In a later analysis, 80 million or so unique TCR beta chains were counted across the approximately 640 repertoires, and roughly 9.9 million of these chains were shared by at least two donors. To remove PCR and sequencing errors, raw reads were error-corrected and collapsed into unique sequences using a nearest-neighbor algorithm that merged closely related sequences. CDR3 sequences were aligned to IMGT reference sequences to assign V, D and J gene segments. For a sequence to be retained, a match of at least six nucleotides was required to both a V gene segment and a J gene segment. A rearrangement was called productive if the CDR3 had no stop codons and remained in frame with V and J, and every other rearrangement was called non-productive. Following IMGT convention, CDR3 was defined as the stretch from the second conserved V-encoded cysteine up to the conserved J-encoded phenylalanine. The earlier analysis of 500 to 600 of the donors excluded sequences that lacked an unambiguous match to a single V gene segment. In an earlier analysis of some 590 of the donors, a V segment was called functional when productive rearrangements were above 56.7%, and segregating when the standard deviation between donors exceeded 5%. A statistical classification framework was built for diagnosing cytomegalovirus status from the catalog of TCR beta chain sequences. In a later analysis, TCR nucleotide sequences were compared against IMGT/GENE-DB human TR gene sequences so that V and J genes could be assigned. Using the TCRdist pipeline, a later analysis assigned CDR3 sequences along with most-parsimonious VDJ recombination scenarios. In a later analysis, every TCR beta chain was defined by the combination of its CDR3 amino acid sequence and its V-gene family, and reads without a unique V-gene family were dropped. To address suspected cross-contamination and a sequencing artifact, a later analysis removed 592 highly shared, low-generation-probability nucleotide sequences. In a later analysis, a clonal expansion index was calculated for each public chain from normalized within-repertoire ranks of inferred template counts. A later analysis computed generation probabilities with a VDJ recombination model fitted to out-of-frame rearrangements, and checked the results against IGoR. Hypergeometric tests were used in a later analysis to score TCR-TCR, TCR-HLA and TCR-CMV co-occurrence, with a repertoire-size bias correction applied to the TCR pairs. In a later analysis, false discovery rates were estimated by permuting HLA or CMV assignments 20 times. In a later analysis, co-occurring TCRs were grouped with DBSCAN, and TCRdist sequence similarity was added when clustering was performed within HLA-allele-positive subsets. Co-occurrence clustering excluded repertoires with fewer than 30,000 or more than 120,000 public chains, plus five with anomalous nucleotide sharing. TCRdb's version of the immuneACCESS table is confined to in-frame rearrangements and falls short of the full clone set. An unresolved V gene accounts for under half of the shortfall where checked; the remainder is of unknown origin. V and J calls and clone size are given by that table; D and trimming were obtained from the DNA. The sample yields just under 80,000 clones; nearly 80% were counted once. The ten largest account for 4% to 5% of the sample.

The data originate from a study of cytomegalovirus exposure and HLA in healthy donors listed by TCRdb under 2017. Regarding the research as a whole: An earlier analysis of around 600 of the donors reported approximately 290 Gb of sequence data and roughly 100 million unique TCR beta sequences from roughly 200 million T cells. Approximately 330 gigabases of sequencing data and approximately 91 million unique TCR sequences made up an early release that covered several hundred HLA-typed donors. The genetic ancestry cluster associated with self-reported Caucasian donors included 81% of the approximately 430 genotyped donors. The aim of the study was to test whether cataloging public T cell receptors could identify signatures of past pathogen exposure. Using immunosequencing, the study profiled T cell repertoires from approximately 700 subjects and related those repertoires to cytomegalovirus serostatus. A separate validation cohort of roughly 130 different subjects was used in addition to the 666-subject first cohort. The study combined high-throughput TCR immunosequencing, statistical association of individual TCRs with disease status, and machine learning to predict cytomegalovirus infection status. In a later analysis, previously published TCR beta repertoires from several hundred donors were re-analyzed and high-resolution HLA genotyping was added so that TCR occurrence patterns could be studied. Rather than using new phenotypic data, the later analysis identified candidate immune exposures from TCR beta sequences and from how often those sequences occurred across donors. In an earlier analysis of roughly 580 of the donors, high-throughput TCR beta sequencing was used to judge whether each TCR beta V gene segment behaved as functional or pseudogenic. Donor age, sex, ethnicity and CMV serostatus were compiled together with the repertoire data. In a later genetic analysis, genome-wide SNP genotypes for 398 of the 666 donors were used, and that subset was treated as a discovery cohort. All discovery cohort repertoires had been generated using a single sequencing platform. HLA typing included class I and class II loci at four-digit resolution. The number of donors typed differed by locus, with roughly 629-640 for A, B, C, DRB1 and DQB1, around 500 for DQA1, 600 to 610 for DPA1, and under 490 for DPB1. Roughly five DR-DQ haplotypes were handled as single units for association and clustering, since linkage in the cohort was strong. Among roughly 400 genotyped donors of the cohort, an average of approximately 230,000 unique TCR beta nucleotide sequences were sequenced per donor, around 20% of them non-productive.

From a lookup of the germline V gene (reference sequence), CDR1 and CDR2 are LNHDA and SQIVND. The junction carries 12 bases between V and J, which are trimmed by 11 bases and 5 bases respectively. The CDR3 runs 12 residues from the cysteine to the phenylalanine. Only the CDR3 DNA stays, 36 bases, in frame from base 1. Results the study describes overall, beyond this receptor: A further reported finding was that TCR beta sequences accurately predicted the HLA-A and HLA-B alleles for most subjects in the first cohort. In a later genetic analysis, a missense DCLRE1C variant was associated with V-gene and J-gene trimming of TCR beta chains, and the association was replicated in an independent cohort. According to a later genetic analysis, donors in an Asian-associated ancestry cluster had fewer N-insertions in productive TCRs than the approximately 710-donor mean. Because some donors lacked HLA typing at each locus, the association tests relied only on the typed subset. It was suggested by the authors that the approach could potentially be generalized to other disease states and immunological phenotypes. Sequencing depth was assumed to be roughly uniform across donors in the presence/absence analyses, though that assumption may not hold. A later analysis found that HLA-associated TCR beta chains were more clonally expanded and had lower generation probabilities than equally common non-associated chains. When HLA alleles, especially DR and DQ, strongly co-occurred, attributing TCR associations to individual alleles was difficult. Linkage disequilibrium might explain the correlated functional status among segregating V segments, but an unknown experimental factor could not be ruled out. The sequencing pipeline was judged likely to have produced a cluster of highly shared sequence variants as a technical artifact. A later analysis found that most CMV-associated TCR beta chains appeared HLA-restricted, with HLA associations seemingly driven largely by CMV exposure. At a false discovery rate of 0.05, a later analysis linked 15,000 to 20,000 TCR beta sequences to specific HLA alleles. A later analysis found that TCR association rates varied across HLA loci, with DRB1 alleles showing the most associated TCRs and HLA-C alleles the fewest. Cytomegalovirus status was reported to be diagnosed by the classifier with high specificity and sensitivity in both the original and validation cohorts. Broadly in line with IMGT annotations, most TCR beta V segments showed up in productive rearrangements about 90% or about 30% of the time in an earlier analysis of around 550 of the donors. Because the 87-base-pair reads could not distinguish some IMGT-functional V segments, including TRBV6-2 and TRBV6-3, those segments were excluded. For the cohort, immune exposure information was limited to CMV serostatus. Most TCR sequences were seen in very few donors, while some public TCRs were found in many individuals. The study gave a list of 150 to 200 TCR beta chains associated with cytomegalovirus. In this cohort, only TCR beta chains were sequenced, and detectable features were limited by the absence of alpha or paired-chain data. A later analysis reported that several top co-occurrence clusters appeared linked to parvovirus B19, influenza, CMV and Epstein-Barr virus. In vitro tests confirmed that a few of the cytomegalovirus-associated TCR beta chains recognize cytomegalovirus antigens. Around 16 rarely observed V segments, including chromosome 9 orphons, were excluded from the earlier analysis of several hundred of the donors because counts were too low.

The cohort was made up of 500 to 800 healthy bone marrow donors. All cohort members were sampled while nominally healthy, although unrecorded immune exposures were likely present. The donor tested CMV seronegative, placing the donor among the 352 seronegative members of the cohort. Each donor provided a peripheral blood sample, and peripheral blood mononuclear cells were used for TCR beta sequencing. Genomic DNA was extracted from the blood cell samples with the Qiagen DNeasy Blood Extraction Kit. The sequence was obtained from a middle-aged man in good health and CMV-seronegative. The chain is made from TRBV19 and TRBJ2-2; TRBD1 is a possible D gene, resting on 7 matching bases. Specimen: PBMCs. The CDR3 here reads CAGGGLTGELFF. The DNA sequence is TGTGCCGGAGGGGGCCTAACCGGGGAGCTGTTTTTT.